The rows below give T cell receptor beta chains drawn from one sample of a study of CD8 T cells in ankylosing spondylitis. TCRdb redid the calling of the 5' RACE reads with MiXCR, one entry per CDR3 protein. The sample consists of fewer than 250,000 distinct CDR3 sequences, about 10% of them appearing once. The sequencing input was blood, either unsorted or a sorted T cell fraction (not recorded which). These receptors were obtained from a male donor with ankylosing spondylitis or in good health (not recorded which). The CDR3 runs from the conserved cysteine through the conserved F or W. D genes are given only for firm matches.

v_gene: TRBV20-1
d_gene: -
j_gene: TRBJ1-1
len: 12
CDR3aa: CSASKGVTEAFF

v_gene: TRBV27
d_gene: TRBD1
j_gene: TRBJ2-7
len: 15
CDR3aa: CASSSVRQGRGEQYF

v_gene: TRBV15
d_gene: -
j_gene: TRBJ2-2
len: 17
CDR3aa: CATSRDPPGSGTGELFF

v_gene: TRBV12-3/TRBV12-4
d_gene: -
j_gene: TRBJ2-5
len: 13
CDR3aa: CASRKRAQETQYF

v_gene: TRBV5-1
d_gene: -
j_gene: TRBJ1-6
len: 14
CDR3aa: CASSVDSPASPLHF

v_gene: TRBV3-1
d_gene: -
j_gene: TRBJ2-1
len: 12
CDR3aa: CASSQAGLEQFF

v_gene: TRBV28
d_gene: -
j_gene: TRBJ2-6
len: 14
CDR3aa: CASRGPTGANVLTF

v_gene: TRBV29-1
d_gene: TRBD2
j_gene: TRBJ2-7
len: 18
CDR3aa: CSVVYGTSGPRGAYEQYF

v_gene: TRBV6-1
d_gene: -
j_gene: TRBJ2-5
len: 13
CDR3aa: CASSRTLGETQYF

v_gene: TRBV7-2
d_gene: -
j_gene: TRBJ2-4
len: 17
CDR3aa: CASSLGVSAGRKNIQYF

v_gene: TRBV30
d_gene: -
j_gene: TRBJ2-7
len: 13
CDR3aa: CARTGRSSYEQYF

v_gene: TRBV18
d_gene: TRBD1
j_gene: TRBJ1-1
len: 16
CDR3aa: CASSLLQDSTGTEAFF

v_gene: TRBV15
d_gene: TRBD2
j_gene: TRBJ2-7
len: 17
CDR3aa: CATSRDLPIAGVYEQYF

v_gene: TRBV4-2
d_gene: TRBD2
j_gene: TRBJ2-3
len: 16
CDR3aa: CASSQQPAGGADTQYF

v_gene: TRBV10-3
d_gene: TRBD1
j_gene: TRBJ1-6
len: 14
CDR3aa: CAISADRGDSPLHF

v_gene: TRBV29-1
d_gene: -
j_gene: TRBJ2-1
len: 15
CDR3aa: CSVEVSGTPYNEQFF

v_gene: TRBV29-1
d_gene: -
j_gene: TRBJ2-2
len: 12
CDR3aa: CSVDLNTGELFF

v_gene: TRBV20-1
d_gene: TRBD2
j_gene: TRBJ2-7
len: 14
CDR3aa: CSATGLAGTYEQYF

v_gene: TRBV28
d_gene: -
j_gene: TRBJ2-2
len: 13
CDR3aa: CASRKRNTGELFF

v_gene: TRBV10-3
d_gene: -
j_gene: TRBJ1-2
len: 13
CDR3aa: CAISATDNYGYTF

v_gene: TRBV6-6
d_gene: -
j_gene: TRBJ1-1
len: 14
CDR3aa: CASSYRVGYTEAFF

v_gene: TRBV5-1
d_gene: -
j_gene: TRBJ2-1
len: 15
CDR3aa: CASSLWQGGINEQFF

v_gene: TRBV20-1
d_gene: -
j_gene: TRBJ2-5
len: 15
CDR3aa: CSARDEPRDQETQYF

v_gene: TRBV5-1
d_gene: TRBD1
j_gene: TRBJ1-2
len: 17
CDR3aa: CASSFGTGENPPYGYTF

v_gene: TRBV7-2
d_gene: TRBD2
j_gene: TRBJ2-1
len: 16
CDR3aa: CASSTHGTSGNNEQFF

v_gene: TRBV20-1
d_gene: -
j_gene: TRBJ1-2
len: 15
CDR3aa: CSALPGEGRGYGYTF

v_gene: TRBV5-1
d_gene: TRBD2
j_gene: TRBJ2-7
len: 15
CDR3aa: CASSSAGLAGIEQYF

v_gene: TRBV20-1
d_gene: -
j_gene: TRBJ1-2
len: 13
CDR3aa: CSAREVTENGYTF

v_gene: TRBV12-3/TRBV12-4
d_gene: -
j_gene: TRBJ2-4
len: 14
CDR3aa: CASSLLLAKNIQYF

v_gene: TRBV20-1
d_gene: TRBD1
j_gene: TRBJ2-7
len: 14
CDR3aa: CSAYRDRVTYEQYF

v_gene: TRBV9
d_gene: TRBD2
j_gene: TRBJ2-1
len: 13
CDR3aa: CASNLAGVGEQFF

v_gene: TRBV12-3/TRBV12-4
d_gene: TRBD1
j_gene: TRBJ1-2
len: 14
CDR3aa: CASSRGQGDYGYTF

v_gene: TRBV11-2
d_gene: -
j_gene: TRBJ2-3
len: 15
CDR3aa: CASSSDSLNTDTQYF

v_gene: TRBV20-1
d_gene: -
j_gene: TRBJ2-1
len: 14
CDR3aa: CSASGGTSYNEQFF

v_gene: TRBV29-1
d_gene: -
j_gene: TRBJ1-2
len: 14
CDR3aa: CSVEGGNRDYGYTF